This T cell receptor beta chain emerged from a study of blood T cell repertoires in COVID-19. Study at large: Sample material is recorded as cDNA or gDNA derived from T cells, B-cell-depleted T cells, or PBMCs.

Original analysis: Amplifying reference gene primers gave estimates of nucleated cell counts. The assay was immunoSEQ multiplex PCR, and TCRdb's table has in-frame clones only and misses some. V and J calls and clone size are those listed in that table; D and trimming were worked out from the DNA. Among about 100,000 clones listed, roughly 83% were seen once. The CDR3 contains 13 residues. The V gene lost 5 bases and the J gene lost 5 bases, with 13 bases spanning the gap. Sequencing input: peripheral blood. V gene TRBV12-3 or TRBV12-4 combines with J gene TRBJ2-7; no definite D call. The TCR comes from a human donor in a cohort sampled during active COVID-19. The DNA of the CDR3 is TGTGCCAGCAGTGCCCTCCGCCGGGACGAGCAGTACTTC. Protein: CASSALRRDEQYF.